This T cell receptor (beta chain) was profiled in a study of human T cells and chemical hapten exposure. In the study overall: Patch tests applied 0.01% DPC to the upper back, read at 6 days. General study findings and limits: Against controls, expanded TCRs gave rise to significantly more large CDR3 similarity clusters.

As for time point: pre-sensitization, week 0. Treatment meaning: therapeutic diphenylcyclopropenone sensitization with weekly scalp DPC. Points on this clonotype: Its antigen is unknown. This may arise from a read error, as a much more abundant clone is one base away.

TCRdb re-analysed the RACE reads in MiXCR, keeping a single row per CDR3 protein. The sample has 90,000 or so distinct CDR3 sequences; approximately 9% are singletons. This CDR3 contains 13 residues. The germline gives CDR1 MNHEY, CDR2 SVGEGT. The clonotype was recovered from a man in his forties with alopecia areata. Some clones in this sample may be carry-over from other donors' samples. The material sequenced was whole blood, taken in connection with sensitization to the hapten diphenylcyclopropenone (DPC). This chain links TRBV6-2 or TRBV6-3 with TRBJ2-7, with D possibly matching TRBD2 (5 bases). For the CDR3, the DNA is TGTGCCAGCAGTTATCTTCGAGGGTACGAGCGGTACGTC. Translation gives CASSYLRGYERYV.